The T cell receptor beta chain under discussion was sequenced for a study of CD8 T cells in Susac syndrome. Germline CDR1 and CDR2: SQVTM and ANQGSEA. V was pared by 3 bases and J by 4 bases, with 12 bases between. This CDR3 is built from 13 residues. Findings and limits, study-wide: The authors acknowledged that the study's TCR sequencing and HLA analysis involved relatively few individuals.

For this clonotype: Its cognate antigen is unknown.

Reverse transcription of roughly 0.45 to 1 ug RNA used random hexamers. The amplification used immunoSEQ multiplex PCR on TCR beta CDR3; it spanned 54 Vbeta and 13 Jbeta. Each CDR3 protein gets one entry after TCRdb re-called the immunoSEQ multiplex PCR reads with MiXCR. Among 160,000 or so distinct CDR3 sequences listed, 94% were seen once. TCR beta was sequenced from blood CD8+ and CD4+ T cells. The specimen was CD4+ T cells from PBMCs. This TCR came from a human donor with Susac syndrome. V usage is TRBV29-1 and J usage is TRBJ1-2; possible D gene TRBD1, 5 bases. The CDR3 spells CSVDRGGLYGYTF. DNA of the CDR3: TGCAGCGTTGATCGGGGCGGGCTCTATGGCTACACCTTC.